This T cell receptor beta chain was recovered during a study of shared clonotypes between healthy human individuals. The wider study: Donors, aged 18 to 49, were two women and a few men. General study results and limits: Non-shared clonotypes showed lower generation probabilities than clonotypes common to all four donors.

As for this clone: Its antigen is unknown.

Clones were read by immunoSEQ multiplex PCR, and TCRdb kept only the in-frame ones, dropping some. The sample has 1,400,000 or so clones; less than 99% are singletons. CDR1 is SGHAT, CDR2 FQNNGV, per germline. Trimming stripped 4 bases from V and 3 bases from J, with 10 bases between. The CDR3 has 14 residues. CD45RA+ naive and CD45RA-negative memory subsets were separated from CD4+ cells. V gene TRBV11-2 combines with J gene TRBJ1-3; D might be TRBD1 (6 bases). The origin of this receptor is a man younger than 40 in good health. Sequencing used naive CD4+ T cells sorted from blood. The sample's subset: CD45RA+ positively selected. CDR3 coding DNA: TGTGCCAGCAGCTCCCGGACAGTTGGAAACACCATATATTTT. Translated: CASSSRTVGNTIYF.